This TCR beta chain was captured by sequencing in a study of tumor-infiltrating lymphocytes in primary liver carcinoma. Study-level information: The patients presented with primary liver carcinoma, which was managed through surgical resection. The patient population consisted of men and women between 30 and 69 years of age.

Unsorted whole blood supplied the blood RNA, and germline DNA was isolated too. Chronic HBV infection, untreated so far, was present in the patients. Study outcomes and limitations: A significantly higher top-250-clone fraction was found in tumors than in blood (p = 0.039).

Total RNA amounting to 500 ng was the source from which TCR beta cDNA was made with a constant-region primer. Three-round nested multiplex PCR performed with slightly modified ARM-PCR produced the TCR beta libraries. The first two PCR rounds used TRBV1-TRBV30 forward primers with a C-beta reverse primer, approximately 11 cycles each. TCRdb fed the multiplex PCR reads into MiXCR, producing one record per CDR3 protein. Of 330,000 or so distinct CDR3 sequences detected, less than 65% appear once; the ten largest clones hold about 6%. The CDR3 loop spans 14 amino acids. V was pared by 5 bases and J by 6 bases, with 1 base of the junction left unmatched. Germline CDR1 SEHNR, CDR2 FQNEAQ (reference sequence). The sample holds a few counts of this clonotype. Its target is not known.

The chain recombines TRBV7-9 with TRBJ1-4; 12 positions match TRBD1. Sequenced material: peripheral blood. The sequence derives from a man between 40 and 49 years old with primary liver carcinoma and hepatitis B virus infection. The DNA of the CDR3 is TGTGCCAGCAGCGGGGACAGGGGGCATGAAAAACTGTTTTTT. It translates to CASSGDRGHEKLFF.